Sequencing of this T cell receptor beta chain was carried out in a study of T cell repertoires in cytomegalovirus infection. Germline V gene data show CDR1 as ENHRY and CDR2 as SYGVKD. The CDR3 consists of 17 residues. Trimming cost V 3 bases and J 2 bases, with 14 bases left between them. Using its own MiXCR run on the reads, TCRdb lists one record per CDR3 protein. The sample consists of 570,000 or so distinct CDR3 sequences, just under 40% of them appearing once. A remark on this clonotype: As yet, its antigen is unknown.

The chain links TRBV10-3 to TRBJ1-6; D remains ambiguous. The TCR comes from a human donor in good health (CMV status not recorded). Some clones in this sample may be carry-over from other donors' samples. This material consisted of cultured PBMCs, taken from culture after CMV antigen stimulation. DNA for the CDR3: TGTGCCATCAGTGATCATAGGGAGAGCACCTATAATTCACCCCTCCACTTT. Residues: CAISDHRESTYNSPLHF.